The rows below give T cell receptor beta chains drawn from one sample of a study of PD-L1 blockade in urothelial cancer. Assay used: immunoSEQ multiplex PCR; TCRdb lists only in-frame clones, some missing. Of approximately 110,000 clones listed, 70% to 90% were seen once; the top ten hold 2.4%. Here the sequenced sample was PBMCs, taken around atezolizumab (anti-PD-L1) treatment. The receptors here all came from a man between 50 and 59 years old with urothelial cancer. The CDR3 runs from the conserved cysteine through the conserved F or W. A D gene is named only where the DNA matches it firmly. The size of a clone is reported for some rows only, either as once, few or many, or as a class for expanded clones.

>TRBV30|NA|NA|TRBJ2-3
CAWSGGDASTDTQYF
TGTGCCTGGAGTGGCGGTGACGCTAGCACAGATACGCAGTATTTT
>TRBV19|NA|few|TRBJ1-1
CASSTLQVTNTEAFF
TGTGCCAGTAGTACCTTACAGGTTACGAACACTGAAGCTTTCTTT
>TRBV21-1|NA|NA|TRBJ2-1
CASSKDSGRVSGSNEQFF
TGTGCCAGCAGCAAAGATAGCGGGAGGGTTTCAGGGAGCAATGAGCAGTTCTTC
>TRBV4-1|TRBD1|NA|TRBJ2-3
CASSQAPGQGATDTQYF
TGCGCCAGCAGCCAAGCCCCGGGACAGGGGGCCACAGATACGCAGTATTTT
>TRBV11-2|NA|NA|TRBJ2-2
CASSNYRAVAGELFF
TGTGCCAGCAGCAACTACAGGGCAGTGGCCGGGGAGCTGTTTTTT
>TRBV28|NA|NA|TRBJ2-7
CASSLWDRRYEQYF
TGTGCCAGCAGTTTATGGGACAGAAGGTACGAGCAGTACTTC
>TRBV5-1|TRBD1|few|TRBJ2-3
CASSPKVSDRADTQYF
TGCGCCAGCAGCCCGAAGGTTTCAGACAGGGCAGATACGCAGTATTTT
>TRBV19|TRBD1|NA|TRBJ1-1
CASTTGGIRTTEAFF
TGTGCCAGTACGACAGGGGGCATTAGGACCACTGAAGCTTTCTTT
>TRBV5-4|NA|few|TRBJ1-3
CASSLGSSGNTIYF
TGTGCCAGCAGCTTGGGTAGTTCTGGAAACACCATATATTTT
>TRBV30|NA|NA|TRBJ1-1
CAWTSSIPNTEAFF
TGTGCCTGGACCAGTTCGATTCCGAACACTGAAGCTTTCTTT
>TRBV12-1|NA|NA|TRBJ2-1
CASTRWGGFEGNEQFF
TGTGCCAGCACCCGCTGGGGGGGATTCGAGGGAAATGAGCAGTTCTTC
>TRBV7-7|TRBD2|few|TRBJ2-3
CASSRGTSGVPDTQYF
TGTGCTAGCAGCAGGGGGACTAGCGGGGTCCCAGATACGCAGTATTTT
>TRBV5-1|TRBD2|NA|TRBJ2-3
CASSLSGSGTDTQYF
TGTGCCAGCAGCTTGAGCGGGAGTGGCACAGATACGCAGTATTTT
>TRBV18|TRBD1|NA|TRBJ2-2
CASSPSRGINTGELFF
TGTGCCAGCTCACCCAGCAGGGGGATAAACACCGGGGAGCTGTTTTTT
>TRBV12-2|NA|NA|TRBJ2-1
CASRNQLAGELGEQFF
TGTGCAAGTCGCAACCAACTAGCGGGAGAGCTCGGTGAGCAGTTCTTC
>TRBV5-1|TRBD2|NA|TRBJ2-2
CASSTPRLAGELFF
TGCGCCAGCAGCACCCCACGACTAGCGGGAGAGCTGTTTTTT
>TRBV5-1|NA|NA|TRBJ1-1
CASSSGPIGAGTEAFF
TGCGCCAGCAGCTCCGGTCCAATCGGGGCGGGGACTGAAGCTTTCTTT
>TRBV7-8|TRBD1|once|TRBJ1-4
CASSLLGTGAEKLFF
TGTGCCAGCAGCCTACTAGGGACAGGGGCCGAAAAACTGTTTTTT
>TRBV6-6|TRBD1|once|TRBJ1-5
CASRQGRQPQHF
TGTGCCAGCAGACAGGGGAGACAGCCCCAGCATTTT
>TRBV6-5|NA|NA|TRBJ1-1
CASSYWQDTEAFF
TGTGCCAGCAGTTATTGGCAGGACACTGAAGCTTTCTTT
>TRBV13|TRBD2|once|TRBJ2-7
CASSEERDRRKSSYEQYF
TGTGCCAGCAGCGAGGAGCGGGACCGCAGAAAAAGCTCCTACGAGCAGTACTTC
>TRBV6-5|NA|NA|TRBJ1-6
CASSYSRQFNSPLHF
TGTGCCAGCAGTTACTCGAGACAGTTTAATTCACCCCTCCACTTT
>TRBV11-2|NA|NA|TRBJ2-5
CASSFREETQYF
TGTGCCAGCAGCTTTCGGGAAGAGACCCAGTACTTC
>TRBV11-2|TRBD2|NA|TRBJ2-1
CASSHSGGDGNEQFF
TGTGCCAGCAGCCATAGCGGGGGGGACGGCAATGAGCAGTTCTTC
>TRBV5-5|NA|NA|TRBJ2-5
CASSLLSVQETQYF
TGTGCCAGCAGCTTGTTGTCAGTCCAAGAGACCCAGTACTTC
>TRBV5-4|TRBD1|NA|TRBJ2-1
CASSLDRADEQFF
TGTGCCAGCAGTTTAGACAGGGCCGATGAGCAGTTCTTC
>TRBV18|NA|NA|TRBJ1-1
CASSPPVGQNTEAFF
TGTGCCAGCTCACCACCGGTGGGACAGAACACTGAAGCTTTCTTT
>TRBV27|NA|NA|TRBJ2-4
CASSRGAGRAKNIQYF
TGTGCCAGCAGTCGGGGGGCGGGACGGGCCAAAAACATTCAGTACTTC
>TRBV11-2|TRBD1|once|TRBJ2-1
CASSFLPGQDEQFF
TGTGCCAGCAGCTTTCTCCCGGGACAGGATGAGCAGTTCTTC
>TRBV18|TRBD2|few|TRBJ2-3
CASSPTLIAGVGTDTQYF
TGTGCCAGCTCCCCGACGTTGATAGCGGGAGTCGGCACAGATACGCAGTATTTT
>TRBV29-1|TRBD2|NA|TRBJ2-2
CSAHSTSGSITGELFF
TGCAGCGCCCACTCGACTAGCGGGAGTATCACCGGGGAGCTGTTTTTT
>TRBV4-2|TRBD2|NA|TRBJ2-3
CASSRETGTSGRSDTQYF
TGTGCCAGCAGCCGGGAAACCGGGACTAGCGGGAGGTCGGATACGCAGTATTTT
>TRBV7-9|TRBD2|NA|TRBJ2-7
CASSFSGTTQDEQYF
TGTGCCAGCAGCTTCTCCGGGACTACCCAGGATGAGCAGTACTTC
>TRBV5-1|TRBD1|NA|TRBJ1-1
CASSPGTGGSTEAFF
TGCGCCAGCAGCCCCGGGACAGGGGGGAGTACTGAAGCTTTCTTT
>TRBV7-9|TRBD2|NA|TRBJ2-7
CASSFSLAGGDEQYF
TGTGCCAGCAGCTTTAGTTTGGCGGGAGGGGACGAGCAGTACTTC
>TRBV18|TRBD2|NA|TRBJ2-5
CASSPELAETQYF
TGTGCCAGCTCACCGGAACTAGCGGAGACCCAGTACTTC
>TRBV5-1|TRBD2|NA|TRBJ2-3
CASRPGRGAGSTDTQYF
TGCGCCAGCAGGCCAGGTAGAGGAGCGGGAAGTACAGATACGCAGTATTTT
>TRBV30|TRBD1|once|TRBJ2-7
CAWVRDRTYEQYF
TGTGCCTGGGTCCGGGACAGGACCTACGAGCAGTACTTC
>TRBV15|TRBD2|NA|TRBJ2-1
CATSRDRAGESYNEQFF
TGTGCCACCAGCAGAGATCGGGCGGGAGAGAGCTACAATGAGCAGTTCTTC
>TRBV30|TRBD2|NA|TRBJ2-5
CAWSVTRGVGTQYF
TGTGCCTGGAGTGTAACCCGGGGGGTAGGGACCCAGTACTTC
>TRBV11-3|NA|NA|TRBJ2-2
CASSLGLKSGSGELFF
TGTGCCAGCAGCTTAGGACTGAAGTCCGGTTCCGGGGAGCTGTTTTTT
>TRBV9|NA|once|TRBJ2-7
CASSVQGFDEQYF
TGTGCCAGCAGCGTCCAGGGTTTCGACGAGCAGTACTTC
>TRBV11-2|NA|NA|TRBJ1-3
CASSLGGDRGNTIYF
TGTGCCAGCAGCTTAGGCGGGGATCGTGGAAACACCATATATTTT
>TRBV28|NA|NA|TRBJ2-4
CASSTRQVGNIQYF
TGTGCCAGCAGTACAAGACAGGTGGGAAACATTCAGTACTTC
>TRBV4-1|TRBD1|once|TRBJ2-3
CASSQESGGDTQYF
TGCGCCAGCAGCCAAGAGTCAGGGGGCGATACGCAGTATTTT
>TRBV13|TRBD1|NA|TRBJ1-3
CASSYSGTASGNTIYF
TGTGCCAGCAGCTACTCCGGGACAGCCTCTGGAAACACCATATATTTT
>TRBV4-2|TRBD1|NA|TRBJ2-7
CASSPPGQAAYEQYF
TGTGCCAGCAGCCCTCCGGGACAGGCCGCCTACGAGCAGTACTTC
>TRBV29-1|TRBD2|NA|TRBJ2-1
CSTRGTSEGGDEQFF
TGCAGCACCCGGGGGACTAGCGAGGGAGGCGATGAGCAGTTCTTC
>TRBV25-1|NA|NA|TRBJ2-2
CASSDLSLRGPNTGELFF
TGTGCCAGCAGTGACCTCTCTCTCAGGGGCCCGAACACCGGGGAGCTGTTTTTT
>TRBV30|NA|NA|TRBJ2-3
CAWSVQISTDTQYF
TGTGCCTGGAGTGTACAGATAAGCACAGATACGCAGTATTTT
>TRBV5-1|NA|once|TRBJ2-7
CASSSGSEQYF
TGCGCCAGCAGCTCTGGGAGCGAGCAGTACTTC
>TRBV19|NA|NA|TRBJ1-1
CASRSGGGGITEAFF
TGTGCCAGTAGGTCGGGGGGTGGAGGAATCACTGAAGCTTTCTTT
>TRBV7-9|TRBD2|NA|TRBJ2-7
CASSWPGTSGYEQYF
TGTGCCAGCAGCTGGCCCGGGACTAGCGGCTACGAGCAGTACTTC
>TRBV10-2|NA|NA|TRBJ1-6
CASSDRGHLVNSPLHF
TGCGCCAGCAGTGACAGGGGACACCTAGTTAATTCACCCCTCCACTTT
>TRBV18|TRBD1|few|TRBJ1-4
CASSPDRVKLFF
TGTGCCAGCTCTCCGGACAGGGTAAAACTGTTTTTT
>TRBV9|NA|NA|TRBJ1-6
CASSVRQDLSPLHF
TGTGCCAGCAGCGTAAGACAGGATCTGTCACCCCTCCACTTT
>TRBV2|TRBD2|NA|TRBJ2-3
CASRVLAGGSWDTQYF
TGTGCCAGCAGGGTACTAGCGGGAGGCTCGTGGGATACGCAGTATTTT
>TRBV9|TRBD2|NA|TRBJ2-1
CASSAGAGPLFGEQFF
TGTGCCAGCAGCGCCGGAGCGGGACCCCTCTTCGGAGAGCAGTTCTTC
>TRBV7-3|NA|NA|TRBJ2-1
CASSLTGGGNNEQFF
TGTGCCAGCAGCCTTACAGGGGGGGGGAACAATGAGCAGTTCTTC